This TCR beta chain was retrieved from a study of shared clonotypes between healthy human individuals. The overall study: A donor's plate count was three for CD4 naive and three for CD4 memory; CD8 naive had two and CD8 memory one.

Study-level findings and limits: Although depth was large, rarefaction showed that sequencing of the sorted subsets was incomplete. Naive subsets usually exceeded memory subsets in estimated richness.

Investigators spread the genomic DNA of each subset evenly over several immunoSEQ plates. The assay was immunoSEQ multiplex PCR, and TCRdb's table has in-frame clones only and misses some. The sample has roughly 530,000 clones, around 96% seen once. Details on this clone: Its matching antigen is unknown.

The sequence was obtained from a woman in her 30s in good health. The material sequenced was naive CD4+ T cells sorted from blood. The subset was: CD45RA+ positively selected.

Here the CDR3 DNA reads TGTGCCAGTAGTATTCCGGACAGGGCGAACACTGAAGCTTTCTTT. As protein: CASSIPDRANTEAFF. The chain has TRBV19 and TRBJ1-1; 8 bases are shared with TRBD1. With 3 bases clipped from V and 1 base from J, the junction kept 4 bases outside the gene matches. CDR1 is LNHDA, CDR2 SQIVND, per germline (reference sequence). The CDR3 sequence is 15 residues long.